The 27 T cell receptor beta chains presented below share a single source sample, sequenced in a study of metastatic and nonmetastatic thyroid tumors. The entire patient cohort was treatment-naive prior to thyroid surgery. Using MiXCR, TCRdb reanalyzed the PCR reads. Of over 9,000 clones in the sample, around 30% were seen once. The sequencing input was adjacent normal tissue. These receptors originate from a male donor with papillary thyroid cancer or a benign thyroid nodule (not recorded which). Some clones in this sample may be carry-over from other donors' samples.

This clone has only a few counts. The chain carries TRBV6-1 and TRBJ1-6, with 7 positions matching TRBD1. The CDR3 is 17 amino acids. With V trimmed by 6 bases and J by 0 bases, 8 bases remained unmatched. Germline lookup yields CDR1 MNHNS and CDR2 SASEGT. CDR3 bases: TGTGCCAGCAGCTTAACTTACAGGGGCTCCTATAATTCACCCCTCCACTTT. This sequence encodes CASSLTYRGSYNSPLHF.

This clone showed up just a few times. The V call is TRBV2, the J call TRBJ1-5; possibly TRBD1 for D (6 bases). Germline CDR1 SNHLY, CDR2 FYNNEI. This CDR3 is built from 14 residues. The V end was cut by 5 bases, the J end by 4 bases, with 12 bases between. Written as DNA, the CDR3 is TGTGCCAGCAGTTCCGGGACAAGAAATCAGCCCCAGCATTTT. It specifies CASSSGTRNQPQHF.

The genes are TRBV20-1 and TRBJ2-3, with 9 bases matching TRBD2. This CDR3 comprises 13 residues. With 1 base clipped from V and 5 bases from J, the junction kept 1 base outside the gene matches. The germline gives CDR1 DFQATT, CDR2 SNEGSKA (reference sequence). Here the CDR3 reads CSARASGIDTQYF. CDR3 sequence (DNA): TGCAGTGCTAGAGCTAGCGGGATAGATACGCAGTATTTT.

The rearrangement links TRBV5-4 to TRBJ1-2; D is possibly TRBD1 (6 bases). The CDR3 spans 15 residues. Germline lookup yields CDR1 SGHNT and CDR2 YYREEE (reference sequence). Trimming left V 3 bases short and J 6 bases short, with 18 bases between. The CDR3 DNA reads TGTGCCAGCAGCTGGTATGTACAGGGAGAGCATGGCTACACCTTC. Protein product: CASSWYVQGEHGYTF.

The chain carries TRBV20-1 and TRBJ2-7, with 10 bases aligning to TRBD2. Looked up from germline, CDR1 is DFQATT and CDR2 is SNEGSKA (reference sequence). The CDR3 covers 15 residues. J gave up 2 bases and V 6 bases, and 10 bases lay outside the gene matches. The CDR3 coding sequence is TGCAGTGCGATCCCTAGCGGGAGTTCAACCTACGAGCAGTACTTC. This sequence encodes CSAIPSGSSTYEQYF.

The chain has TRBV7-6 and TRBJ2-7; D not certain. CDR1 is SGHVS, CDR2 FNYEAQ, per germline. The CDR3 is made up of 13 amino acids. V was clipped by 5 bases and J by 6 bases, with 14 bases between them. CDR3 DNA: TGTGCCAGCAGCAGAGGTAGTGCAGGCGAGCAGTACTTC. As protein: CASSRGSAGEQYF.

The chain employs TRBV6-2 or TRBV6-3 and TRBJ2-6; 10 positions agree with TRBD1. The V and J ends lost 5 bases and 2 bases, in that order; junction bases with no gene match: 15. CDR1 and CDR2 (germline): MNHEY, SVGEGT. This CDR3 contains 20 residues. In DNA, the CDR3 is TGTGCCAGCAGTCCCAAAATTTTCCGGGACAGGGGAACTGGGGCCAACGTCCTGACTTTC. Amino acids: CASSPKIFRDRGTGANVLTF.

The V gene is TRBV5-6, the J gene TRBJ2-3; weak D call: TRBD2 (5 bases). The CDR3 is made up of 16 amino acids. V lost 4 bases and J 2 bases, leaving 17 bases between the germline ends. Germline V gene lookup returns CDR1 SGHDT and CDR2 YYEEEE. For the CDR3, the DNA is TGTGCCAGCAGCAGCGGACGGTTAGGGAACACAGATACGCAGTATTTT. This translates into CASSSGRLGNTDTQYF.

With respect to this clone: The same CDR3 is also encoded by other DNA sequences in this sample. The chain couples TRBV20-1 to TRBJ2-1; 7 nucleotides align to TRBD2. The trim removed 0 bases at V and 10 bases at J, leaving 18 bases unmatched. CDR3 length: 17 amino acids. Looked up from germline, CDR1 is DFQATT and CDR2 is SNEGSKA (reference sequence). CDR3 region: CSARDPIGRAAGEEQFF. The CDR3 nucleotides are TGCAGTGCTAGAGATCCGATTGGCCGGGCCGCGGGAGAAGAGCAGTTCTTC.

CDR3 sequence reads: CASSWGQGGTTGELFF. The CDR3 coding sequence is TGCGCCAGCAGCTGGGGACAGGGAGGGACCACCGGGGAGCTGTTTTTT. V and J are TRBV5-1 and TRBJ2-2, with 9 nucleotides matching TRBD1. The length of the CDR3 is 16 residues. The ends lost 3 bases at V and 4 bases at J; junction bases unmatched: 7. Germline-derived CDR1 and CDR2 are SGHRS and YFSETQ. The entire variable domain, with the rest obtained from reference TRBV5-1 and TRBJ2-2, is as follows: KAGVTQTPRYLIKTRGQQVTLSCSPISGHRSVSWYQQTPGQGLQFLFEYFSETQRNKGNFPGRFSGRQFSNSRSEMNVSTLELGDSALYLCASSWGQGGTTGELFFGEGSRLTVL.

The V gene is TRBV20-1, the J gene TRBJ2-7, with 9 bases that match TRBD2. Germline V gene lookup returns CDR1 DFQATT and CDR2 SNEGSKA (reference sequence). This CDR3 comprises 14 residues. V trimming: 7 bases; J trimming: 2 bases; junction bases outside the gene matches: 9. CDR3 loop: CSVGTSNPTYEQYF. The CDR3, as DNA: TGCAGTGTGGGGACTAGCAATCCCACCTACGAGCAGTACTTC.

This clone has ten or more counts. A much larger clone sits a single nucleotide away, making a read error possible. V gene TRBV20-1 combines with J gene TRBJ2-7; D is tentatively TRBD1 or TRBD2 (5 bases each). The V and J ends lost 4 bases and 11 bases respectively, with 12 bases between them. The CDR3 sequence is 10 residues long. The germline CDR1 and CDR2 sequences are DFQATT and SNEGSKA (reference sequence). The chain's CDR3 is CSAKAGREYF. The CDR3 coding sequence is TGCAGTGCTAAGGCGGGCAGGGAGTACTTC.

This chain uses TRBV27 with TRBJ2-1, with 7 bases fitting TRBD2. The ends lost 4 bases at V and 7 bases at J; junction bases unmatched: 4. The CDR3 spans 13 residues. CDR1 and CDR2 from the germline V gene are MNHEY and SMNVEV (reference sequence). The CDR3 is CASSSGGGNEQFF. The CDR3, as DNA: TGTGCCAGCAGTTCCGGGGGAGGGAATGAGCAGTTCTTC.

This clone has a single count. A junction end diverges from the germline sequence, so it may reflect a read error. The same CDR3 is also encoded by other DNA sequences in this sample. The gene calls are TRBV11-2 and TRBJ1-2; 11 nucleotides align to TRBD1. The germline gives CDR1 SGHAT, CDR2 FQNNGV. The CDR3 totals 14 residues. This chain's CDR3 is CASSLDRGRGGYTF. The DNA for the CDR3 is TGTGCCAGTAGCTTGGACAGGGGGCGCGGGGGCTACACCTTC.

V usage is TRBV6-1 and J usage is TRBJ2-7; D may be TRBD2 (5 bases). The V gene lost 5 bases and the J gene lost 4 bases, with 18 bases spanning the gap. The CDR3 length is 15 residues. Germline loops: CDR1 MNHNS, CDR2 SASEGT. The CDR3 DNA reads as TGTGCCAGCAGTTTTGAGAGCGTGAGGGTATACGAGCAGTACTTC. Its translation is CASSFESVRVYEQYF.

In nucleotides, the CDR3 is TGTGCCTGGAGTGTAGTACTTGTTGGTGAGCAGTTCTTC. This codes for CAWSVVLVGEQFF. The J gene is TRBJ2-1, the V gene TRBV30; D not certain. Deletions cut 0 bases from V and 9 bases from J, with 12 bases between. CDR1 GTSNPN and CDR2 SVGIG come from the germline V gene (reference sequence). This CDR3 is built from 13 residues. Full variable domain (remainder filled in from reference TRBV30 and TRBJ2-1): SQTIHQWPATLVQPVGSPLSLECTVEGTSNPNLYWYRQAAGRGLQLLFYSVGIGQISSEVPQNLSASRPQDRQFILSSKKLLLSDSGFYLCAWSVVLVGEQFFGPGTRLTVL.

The chain links TRBV6-1 to TRBJ1-2; D is uncertain. Germline lookup yields CDR1 MNHNS and CDR2 SASEGT. CDR3 length: 13 residues. Trimming removed 1 base from V and 3 bases from J, with 6 bases in between. The CDR3 loop reads CASSEVSYYGYTF. The CDR3, as DNA: TGTGCCAGCAGTGAAGTCTCATACTATGGCTACACCTTC.

The J gene is TRBJ1-5, the V gene TRBV20-1; 9 positions match TRBD1. V dropped 1 base and J dropped 5; count of bases not matched to a gene: 3. CDR1 is DFQATT and CDR2 is SNEGSKA in the germline V gene (reference sequence). This CDR3 is built from 14 residues. The CDR3: CSARVGQGDQPQHF. In DNA, the CDR3 is TGCAGTGCTAGAGTGGGACAGGGTGATCAGCCCCAGCATTTT.

The chain uses TRBV2 and TRBJ2-1; TRBD1 matches 11 bases. CDR3 length: 15 amino acids. Germline-derived CDR1 and CDR2 are SNHLY and FYNNEI. Losses at the gene ends were 5 bases for V and 6 bases for J; bases not matched to a gene: 6. In nucleotides, the CDR3 is TGTGCCAGCAGTTTAGGACAGGGGGCAAGCAATGAGCAGTTCTTC. Translated: CASSLGQGASNEQFF. The entire variable domain, with the rest obtained from reference TRBV2 and TRBJ2-1, is as follows: EPEVTQTPSHQVTQMGQEVILRCVPISNHLYFYWYRQILGQKVEFLVSFYNNEISEKSEIFDDQFSVERPDGSNFTLKIRSTKLEDSAMYFCASSLGQGASNEQFFGPGTRLTVL.

This clone was counted ten times or more. The chain links TRBV18 to TRBJ1-4; 8 bases match TRBD1. The ends lost 1 base at V and 7 bases at J; junction bases unmatched: 5. The CDR3 covers 15 residues. Germline V lookup: CDR1 KGHSH, CDR2 LQKENI. The CDR3 nucleotides read TGTGCCAGCTCACCACTGGGACAGGCTGGTGAAAAACTGTTTTTT. Residues: CASSPLGQAGEKLFF.

This sequence joins TRBV29-1 and TRBJ2-5, with D perhaps assigned TRBD1 or TRBD2 (6 bases each). Trimming removed 4 bases at V and 4 bases at J, with 13 bases between. There are 13 residues in the CDR3. Germline V CDR1 and CDR2: SQVTM, ANQGSEA. The CDR3 sequence is CSVVGGVRETQYF. For the CDR3, the DNA is TGCAGCGTTGTGGGGGGCGTGAGAGAGACCCAGTACTTC.

As regards this clone: A read error may account for a junction end that differs from germline. J is TRBJ2-5 and V is TRBV25-1, with D possibly called TRBD1 or TRBD2 (5 bases each). Germline V lookup: CDR1 MGHDK, CDR2 SYGVNS. CDR3 size: 15 residues. CDR3 in DNA: TGTGCCAGCAGTGAACCATCCTCGGGGCAAGAGACCCAGTGCTTC. Translating gives CASSEPSSGQETQCF.

This clone is labeled medium-sized. The V call is TRBV7-2, the J call TRBJ2-3, with TRBD2 identical over 7 bases. Germline CDR1 is SGHTA and CDR2 is FQGNSA. Germline trimming cut 3 bases from V and 5 bases from J; bases unmatched to any gene: 11. The CDR3 contains 16 residues. In DNA, the CDR3 is TGTGCCAGCAGCTTGGGGTGGCGGGAGCAGGTAGATACGCAGTATTTT. This sequence encodes CASSLGWREQVDTQYF.

By share, this clone ranks as medium-sized. The V gene is TRBV5-6, the J gene TRBJ1-2; perhaps TRBD1 as D (5 bases). Trimming stripped 0 bases from V and 5 bases from J, with 17 bases between. The germline gives CDR1 SGHDT, CDR2 YYEEEE. The CDR3 length is 16 residues. The CDR3 DNA reads as TGTGCCAGCAGCTTGGAGTCGCAGGGTAGGATATATGGCTACACCTTC. This sequence encodes CASSLESQGRIYGYTF. Full variable domain (remainder filled in from reference TRBV5-6 and TRBJ1-2): DAGVTQSPTHLIKTRGQQVTLRCSPKSGHDTVSWYQQALGQGPQFIFQYYEEEERQRGNFPDRFSGHQFPNYSSELNVNALLLGDSALYLCASSLESQGRIYGYTFGSGTRLTVV.

Sample share makes this clone medium-sized. The CDR3 here is CASSYSHANTGELFF. The CDR3 DNA follows: TGTGCCAGCAGCTACAGCCATGCGAACACCGGGGAGCTGTTTTTT. The J gene is TRBJ2-2, the V gene TRBV7-6; D remains ambiguous. Trimming took 4 bases from V and 0 from J, leaving 9 bases between them. Germline loops: CDR1 SGHVS, CDR2 FNYEAQ. The CDR3 runs to 15 residues. Filled out from reference TRBV7-6 and TRBJ2-2, the complete variable domain reads GAGVSQSPRYKVTKRGQDVALRCDPISGHVSLYWYRQALGQGPEFLTYFNYEAQQDKSGLPNDRFSAERPEGSISTLTIQRTEQRDSAMYRCASSYSHANTGELFFGEGSRLTVL.

This clone was detected only a few times. V usage is TRBV11-3 and J usage is TRBJ2-2; D is uncertain. The V gene's germline CDR1 is SGHNT and CDR2 YENEEA. The CDR3 loop spans 14 amino acids. Deletions cut 3 bases from V and 4 bases from J, with 9 bases between. In nucleotides, the CDR3 is TGTGCCAGCAGCTTGGGGTCTGTCACCGGGGAGCTGTTTTTT. The encoded protein is CASSLGSVTGELFF.

The chain combines TRBV5-6 with TRBJ1-1; 9 bases are shared with TRBD1. The germline V gene encodes CDR1 SGHDT and CDR2 YYEEEE. After removal of 3 bases from V and 0 bases from J, the junction contained 3 bases not matched to a gene. The CDR3 runs to 15 residues. As DNA, the CDR3 is TGTGCCAGCAGCTGGGACAGGGAATTGAACACTGAAGCTTTCTTT. Its translation is CASSWDRELNTEAFF. The complete variable domain, with remaining parts taken from reference TRBV5-6 and TRBJ1-1, reads DAGVTQSPTHLIKTRGQQVTLRCSPKSGHDTVSWYQQALGQGPQFIFQYYEEEERQRGNFPDRFSGHQFPNYSSELNVNALLLGDSALYLCASSWDRELNTEAFFGQGTRLTVV.